The 29 T cell receptor beta chains reported below all come from one sample, sequenced in a study of blood T cell repertoires in COVID-19. Measured with immunoSEQ multiplex PCR; TCRdb has only the in-frame clones, and not every one. The data show approximately 240,000 clones, approximately 91% seen once. Source material: peripheral blood. These receptors were obtained from a man younger than 40 with COVID-19, enrolled during active disease.

The chain couples TRBV4-2 to TRBJ1-3, with 9 bases aligning to TRBD1. The V gene end was trimmed by 6 bases and the J gene end by 0 bases; junction bases not matched to a gene: 3. The CDR3 totals 15 residues. Germline assignment: CDR1 LGHNA and CDR2 YNFKEQ. CDR3 coding DNA: TGTGCCAGCAGACCGACAGGGGGCTCTGGAAACACCATATATTTT. Protein product: CASRPTGGSGNTIYF.

The chain is built from TRBV7-9 and TRBJ2-5, with 14 bases fitting TRBD2. V trimming: 5 bases; J trimming: 1 base; junction bases outside the gene matches: 3. Germline assignment: CDR1 SEHNR and CDR2 FQNEAQ (reference sequence). This CDR3 contains 16 residues. The DNA for the CDR3 is TGTGCCAGCAGCAGTGGGACTAGCGGGGGCCAAGAGACCCAGTACTTC. Its translation: CASSSGTSGGQETQYF.

The chain joins TRBV6-5 to TRBJ1-1; D gene unclear. Germline CDR1 is MNHEY and CDR2 is SVGAGI. V lost 5 bases and J 1 base, leaving 11 bases between the germline ends. The CDR3 sequence is 14 residues long. The CDR3 reads CASSPLPGNTEAFF. DNA of the CDR3: TGTGCCAGCAGTCCTTTGCCAGGGAACACTGAAGCTTTCTTT.

The rearrangement uses TRBV27 and TRBJ1-6; TRBD1 might be the D (6 bases). The CDR3 sequence is 14 residues long. The V end was cut by 6 bases, the J end by 9 bases, with 15 bases between. CDR1 and CDR2 (germline): MNHEY, SMNVEV (reference sequence). The CDR3 loop is CASRQNREGSPLHF. As DNA, the CDR3 is TGTGCCAGCAGGCAGAACAGGGAAGGTTCACCCCTCCACTTT.

The chain combines TRBV5-1 with TRBJ1-2; D perhaps matches TRBD1 (6 bases). Germline V gene data show CDR1 as SGHRS and CDR2 as YFSETQ. The V end lost 0 bases, the J end lost 5 bases, and 8 bases lay between the germline ends. The CDR3 length is 13 residues. The CDR3 here is CASSLGTAYGYTF. In DNA, the CDR3 is TGCGCCAGCAGCTTGGGGACAGCATATGGCTACACCTTC.

The V and J genes are TRBV7-6 and TRBJ2-7, with TRBD1 as a possible D gene (5 bases). The CDR3 runs 14 residues. V was cut by 5 bases and J by 3 bases, with 14 bases left in between. Per germline, CDR1 SGHVS and CDR2 FNYEAQ. The CDR3 is CASSEDTNFYEQYF. CDR3 coding DNA: TGTGCCAGCAGCGAGGACACGAACTTCTACGAGCAGTACTTC.

This chain uses TRBV4-1 with TRBJ1-3; 9 bases align to TRBD1. CDR3 length equals 15 residues. Trimming removed 4 bases from V and 4 bases from J; junction bases left unmatched: 5. Germline loops: CDR1 MGHRA, CDR2 YSYEKL. The CDR3 sequence: CASSLGTGRGNTIYF. DNA of the CDR3: TGCGCCAGCAGCCTCGGGACAGGGAGAGGAAACACCATATATTTT.

The chain employs TRBV19 and TRBJ2-1; 11 positions match TRBD1. Germline trimming cut 5 bases from V and 3 bases from J; bases unmatched to any gene: 6. The CDR3 extends over 16 amino acids. Per the germline V gene, CDR1 is LNHDA and CDR2 is SQIVND (reference sequence). The CDR3 loop reads CASSGWGTGGYNEQFF. The CDR3 nucleotides read TGTGCCAGTAGTGGCTGGGGGACAGGGGGCTACAATGAGCAGTTCTTC.

This chain connects TRBV29-1 to TRBJ2-3, with no clear D. V lost 7 bases, J lost 0 bases, and 14 bases lay in between. CDR1 is SQVTM and CDR2 is ANQGSEA in the germline V gene. The CDR3 contains 14 residues. The CDR3 spells CSGAETPSTDTQYF. CDR3 in DNA: TGCAGCGGAGCAGAGACACCTAGCACAGATACGCAGTATTTT.

The rearrangement uses TRBV6-5 and TRBJ2-7; TRBD1 is a possible D gene (6 bases). Trimming removed 8 bases from V and 2 bases from J, with 13 bases in between. Germline CDR1 and CDR2: MNHEY and SVGAGI. CDR3 length: 13 amino acids. CDR3 in DNA: TGTGCCAGCCGAGGGACACGCACCTACGAGCAGTACTTC. Translation: CASRGTRTYEQYF.

V gene TRBV25-1 combines with J gene TRBJ1-2, with TRBD1 identical over 7 bases. V was clipped by 4 bases and J by 8 bases; unmatched bases: 7. This CDR3 contains 13 residues. Germline loops: CDR1 MGHDK, CDR2 SYGVNS. CDR3 sequence: CASSVRTGQGYTF. The CDR3 DNA is TGTGCCAGCAGTGTGAGGACAGGCCAGGGCTACACCTTC.

The V and J genes are TRBV3-1 (or the pseudogene TRBV3-2) and TRBJ2-5; perhaps TRBD1 as D (6 bases). Trimming shortened V by 0 bases and J by 4 bases, and 9 bases separated the two germline ends. Germline lookup yields CDR1 LGHDT and CDR2 YNNKEL (reference sequence). The CDR3 spans 14 residues. DNA of the CDR3: TGTGCCAGCAGCCAAGATCAGGGGAGAGAGACCCAGTACTTC. It translates to CASSQDQGRETQYF.

The chain links TRBV30 to TRBJ1-2; D is undetermined. The CDR3 is 11 amino acids. Germline loops: CDR1 GTSNPN, CDR2 SVGIG (reference sequence). The V end lost 3 bases, the J end lost 4 bases, and 6 bases lay between the germline ends. CDR3 coding DNA: TGTGCCTGGAGGTGGAGCTATGGCTACACCTTC. Protein sequence: CAWRWSYGYTF.

The chain couples TRBV6-1 to TRBJ1-2; tentative D call: TRBD1 (5 bases). The CDR3 is 18 residues long. Trimming stripped 2 bases from V and 7 bases from J, with 26 bases between. Germline CDR1 and CDR2: MNHNS and SASEGT. The CDR3 sequence: CASSERADRPNPRGGYTF. Here the CDR3 DNA reads TGTGCCAGCAGTGAAAGGGCGGATAGGCCGAATCCTAGGGGTGGCTACACCTTC.

CDR3 protein: CASSLTGTGGDEQFF. CDR3 DNA: TGTGCCAGCAGCCTAACCGGGACAGGGGGCGATGAGCAGTTCTTC. The chain joins TRBV3-1 (or the pseudogene TRBV3-2) to TRBJ2-1, with TRBD1 identical over 12 bases. Germline CDR1 and CDR2: LGHDT and YNNKEL (reference sequence). V lost 4 bases and J lost 8; bases outside the gene matches: 6. This CDR3 contains 15 residues.

V usage is TRBV4-1 and J usage is TRBJ2-2; 8 bases match TRBD2. Germline V gives CDR1 MGHRA, CDR2 YSYEKL. Germline trimming cut 5 bases from V and 2 bases from J; bases unmatched to any gene: 1. The CDR3 spans 14 residues. The CDR3 here is CASSTSGNTGELFF. CDR3 sequence (DNA): TGCGCCAGCAGCACTAGCGGTAACACCGGGGAGCTGTTTTTT.

The chain joins TRBV7-6 to TRBJ1-1; no reliable D call. The V end lost 1 base, the J end lost 1 base, and 10 bases lay between the germline ends. The germline CDR1 and CDR2 sequences are SGHVS and FNYEAQ. CDR3 length: 15 amino acids. CDR3 bases: TGTGCCAGCAGCTTAGGTAGGAGACCGAACACTGAAGCTTTCTTT. It translates to CASSLGRRPNTEAFF.

The chain combines TRBV19 with TRBJ2-1, with a tentative D call TRBD1 (5 bases). V lost 6 bases and J 5 bases, leaving 17 bases between the germline ends. Germline lookup yields CDR1 LNHDA and CDR2 SQIVND (reference sequence). The CDR3 loop spans 15 amino acids. The chain's CDR3 is CASSPPGQGHNEQFF. The CDR3 nucleotides are TGTGCCAGTAGCCCCCCCGGGCAGGGTCACAATGAGCAGTTCTTC.

The V gene is TRBV29-1, the J gene TRBJ2-7; the match to TRBD2 covers 7 bases. Trimming at V came to 4 bases and at J to 0 bases, leaving 18 bases not matched to a gene. The CDR3 is 18 residues long. Per the germline V gene, CDR1 is SQVTM and CDR2 is ANQGSEA. CDR3 amino acids: CSVGGGRSETSSSYEQYF. The DNA of the CDR3 is TGCAGCGTTGGGGGGGGGAGGTCGGAGACCTCCAGCTCCTACGAGCAGTACTTC.

To note about this clone: The same CDR3 also results from other DNA sequences found in this sample. J is TRBJ1-2 and V is TRBV7-9; D might be TRBD1 (5 bases). This CDR3 is built from 14 residues. Trimming removed 1 base at V and 2 bases at J, with 8 bases between. In germline, CDR1 is SEHNR, CDR2 FQNEAQ (reference sequence). The DNA of the CDR3 is TGTGCCAGCAGCTTAGGCCAGGGAAACTATGGCTACACCTTC. Residues: CASSLGQGNYGYTF.

V is TRBV6-5 and J is TRBJ1-3, with D possibly matching TRBD1 (6 bases). V was trimmed by 6 bases and J by 1 base, leaving 10 bases between them. The germline V gene has CDR1 MNHEY and CDR2 SVGAGI. The CDR3 is 14 amino acids. CDR3 region: CASRAQGSGNTIYF. The CDR3 bases are TGTGCCAGCAGGGCCCAGGGGTCTGGAAACACCATATATTTT.

This clone was recorded once. The chain is built from TRBV5-5 and TRBJ2-3, with a tentative D call TRBD2 (6 bases). Germline V gene sequence: CDR1 SGHKS, CDR2 YYEKEE (reference sequence). The V end lost 2 bases, the J end lost 6 bases, and 19 bases lay between the germline ends. CDR3 length: 16 residues. CDR3 sequence: CASSFDPGSGVDTQYF. CDR3 DNA: TGTGCCAGCAGCTTTGACCCGGGCTCGGGGGTGGATACGCAGTATTTT.

The genes are TRBV2 and TRBJ1-4; a possible D gene is TRBD1 (5 bases). Germline-derived CDR1 and CDR2 are SNHLY and FYNNEI. Trimming took 6 bases from V and 3 from J, leaving 14 bases between them. The CDR3 runs to 15 residues. The CDR3: CASRGMGLPNEKLFF. The CDR3 DNA reads TGTGCCAGCAGGGGGATGGGGCTGCCTAATGAAAAACTGTTTTTT.

The chain recombines TRBV19 with TRBJ2-7; 8 bases fit TRBD1. The CDR3 is 15 residues long. The germline gives CDR1 LNHDA, CDR2 SQIVND (reference sequence). The V and J ends lost 3 bases and 5 bases, in that order; junction bases with no gene match: 9. The DNA of the CDR3 is TGTGCCAGTAGTATGGAGACAGGGGTATTCGACGAGCAGTACTTC. This gives the protein CASSMETGVFDEQYF.

This chain connects TRBV18 to TRBJ2-5; 10 bases line up with TRBD1. The length of the CDR3 is 16 residues. The V gene end was trimmed by 3 bases and the J gene end by 3 bases; junction bases not matched to a gene: 7. CDR1 is KGHSH and CDR2 is LQKENI in the germline V gene. CDR3 loop: CASSPLTTGGEETQYF. In nucleotides, the CDR3 is TGTGCCAGCTCACCTCTGACGACAGGGGGCGAAGAGACCCAGTACTTC.

The chain couples TRBV3-1 (or the pseudogene TRBV3-2) to TRBJ1-2, with D perhaps TRBD1 (5 bases). V was shortened by 0 bases and J by 4 bases, with 12 bases between the two germline ends. Germline CDR1 LGHDT, CDR2 YNNKEL (reference sequence). The CDR3 sequence is 15 residues long. CDR3 amino acids: CASSQDSGMGYGYTF. In DNA form, the CDR3 reads TGTGCCAGCAGCCAAGATTCAGGGATGGGCTATGGCTACACCTTC.

This clone showed up just once. The rearrangement joins TRBV18 to TRBJ1-4, with D possibly matching TRBD1 (6 bases). V shed 4 bases and J shed 8 bases, with 17 bases lying between them. CDR1 and CDR2 (germline): KGHSH, LQKENI. The CDR3 runs to 15 residues. The CDR3 coding sequence is TGTGCCAGCTCACTCCCGACAGGACGCGGGGAAAAACTGTTTTTT. Amino acids: CASSLPTGRGEKLFF.

V usage is TRBV19 and J usage is TRBJ2-4; 8 bases are a match to TRBD1. CDR1 and CDR2 from the germline V gene are LNHDA and SQIVND (reference sequence). V lost 5 bases, J lost 4 bases, and 1 base stayed unmatched. The CDR3 is 13 amino acids. CDR3 DNA sequence: TGTGCCAGTAGTGGGACAGGAAAAAACATTCAGTACTTC. Amino acid sequence: CASSGTGKNIQYF.

The chain has TRBV15 and TRBJ2-2, with TRBD2 as a possible D gene (6 bases). Germline V gives CDR1 LNHNV, CDR2 YYDKDF (reference sequence). V lost 0 bases and J 6 bases, leaving 11 bases between the germline ends. CDR3 length equals 15 residues. The CDR3 nucleotides are TGTGCCACCAGCAGAGATTTAGCGGAGGCCGGGGAGCTGTTTTTT. The encoded protein is CATSRDLAEAGELFF.